This T cell receptor beta chain derives from a study of shared T cell receptors in the human thymus. A single count supports this clone. CDR3 length: 16 residues. The ends lost 5 bases at V and 6 bases at J; junction bases unmatched: 5. Germline V gene sequence: CDR1 SNHLY, CDR2 FYNNEI. Only in-frame clones appear in the TCRdb table, and some are missing; sequencing was by immunoSEQ multiplex PCR. The data contain hundreds of thousands of clones, roughly 90% of them singletons. These same data were also listed under a study on human thymus T cells.

Source material: thymocytes. This TCR was sampled from a boy in the first two years of life with a congenital heart defect. This chain uses TRBV2 with TRBJ2-2, with 14 bases lining up with TRBD2. The CDR3 protein is CASSQTSGRAAGELFF. In DNA, the CDR3 is TGTGCCAGCAGTCAGACTAGCGGGAGGGCTGCCGGGGAGCTGTTTTTT.